The rows below give T cell receptor beta chains drawn from one sample of a study of blood T cell repertoires in COVID-19. The repertoire was sequenced with immunoSEQ multiplex PCR; TCRdb's copy has only in-frame clones and lacks some. The data show about 48,000 clones, about nine tenths seen once. The specimen was peripheral blood. These receptors were obtained from a woman older than 75 with COVID-19, enrolled during active disease. CDR3s leave out the opening cysteine and the closing phenylalanine or tryptophan. Each record gives: clone size, V gene, J gene, CDR3 protein. For some rows the clone size is stated as once, few or many, or as a class when expanded; others skip it.

NA	TRBV5-1	TRBJ2-3	ASSTGTSGVTDTQY
NA	TRBV6-5	TRBJ1-6	ASSSTGDNSPLH
NA	TRBV30	TRBJ2-1	AWSVCSPSSYNEQF
NA	TRBV11-2	TRBJ1-3	ASSFRQGAAVDGNTIY
NA	TRBV5-1	TRBJ2-7	ASSLGGIGDEQY
NA	TRBV5-6	TRBJ2-2	ASSWVSGTGELF
NA	TRBV6-6	TRBJ1-2	ASSYRGQANYGYT
NA	TRBV6-1	TRBJ1-1	ASSGEVFRAGGTEAF
once	TRBV5-1	TRBJ1-1	ASSHKTGRWDQNTEAF
NA	TRBV10-3	TRBJ2-5	AIRGGDTIQETQY
NA	TRBV19	TRBJ1-2	ASSPDRVDYGYT
NA	TRBV18	TRBJ1-1	ASSPIQGNTEAF
NA	TRBV4-2	TRBJ2-4	ASSQDRLRGGTGQNIQY
NA	TRBV5-8	TRBJ2-1	ASSLARTSSYEQF
NA	TRBV11-2	TRBJ2-2	ASSLVGNTGELF
once	TRBV7-8	TRBJ1-6	ASSYRGRRSPLH
NA	TRBV18	TRBJ1-6	ASSPGLSSPLH
few	TRBV6-5	TRBJ1-3	ASSPGTGNTIY
NA	TRBV2	TRBJ2-5	ASSGQGWETQY
NA	TRBV6-5	TRBJ1-5	ASQGLANQPQH
NA	TRBV7-6	TRBJ1-1	ASSTRGGGDTEAF
NA	TRBV18	TRBJ2-5	ASSPQTGQETQY
NA	TRBV5-4	TRBJ1-6	ASSSGGGHSPLH
NA	TRBV7-2	TRBJ1-5	ASSLARGQGTGNQPQH
once	TRBV19	TRBJ2-1	ASSMALGSGRSSYNEQF
NA	TRBV30	TRBJ2-2	AGRTGWNTGELF
NA	TRBV19	TRBJ2-1	ASSYRGREQF
NA	TRBV20-1	TRBJ1-1	SASRDTEAF
NA	TRBV5-5	TRBJ1-1	ASSLGPTGLNTEAF
NA	TRBV28	TRBJ2-3	ATVTSTDTQY
NA	TRBV28	TRBJ1-2	ASSTDRGSRRDGYT
once	TRBV28	TRBJ1-1	ALGKSGRPPEAF
NA	TRBV7-3	TRBJ1-4	ASSLPGGRTNEKLF
NA	TRBV9	TRBJ2-5	ASSPSVGGGGPQAETQY
NA	TRBV15	TRBJ1-1	ATGIIPGTEAF
NA	TRBV3-1/TRBV3-2	TRBJ1-4	ASSDRLGEKLF
few	TRBV19	TRBJ2-1	ASSIGDSARRGQF
NA	TRBV18	TRBJ2-2	ASSTRTANTGELF
NA	TRBV10-2	TRBJ1-2	ASKGTLGRSPLEDT
NA	TRBV19	TRBJ1-3	ASSPTARGNTIY
few	TRBV19	TRBJ1-5	ASSSLQGRSNQPQH
NA	TRBV18	TRBJ1-2	ASSPSRVDNYGYT
NA	TRBV27	TRBJ2-1	ASSLRALAGAPNEQF
NA	TRBV28	TRBJ2-1	ASSLGGGSYNEQF
NA	TRBV4-1	TRBJ2-7	ASSQDRGRGYAQY
NA	TRBV6-5	TRBJ2-2	ASSPTTGLGELF
NA	TRBV18	TRBJ2-2	ASSPSTGELF
NA	TRBV18	TRBJ2-7	ASSPGTGVHEQY
NA	TRBV7-8	TRBJ1-1	ASSLEDRANTEAF
few	TRBV19	TRBJ1-1	ASSRVPLNTEAF
NA	TRBV5-4	TRBJ2-1	ASSQGLAGGPTYYNEQF